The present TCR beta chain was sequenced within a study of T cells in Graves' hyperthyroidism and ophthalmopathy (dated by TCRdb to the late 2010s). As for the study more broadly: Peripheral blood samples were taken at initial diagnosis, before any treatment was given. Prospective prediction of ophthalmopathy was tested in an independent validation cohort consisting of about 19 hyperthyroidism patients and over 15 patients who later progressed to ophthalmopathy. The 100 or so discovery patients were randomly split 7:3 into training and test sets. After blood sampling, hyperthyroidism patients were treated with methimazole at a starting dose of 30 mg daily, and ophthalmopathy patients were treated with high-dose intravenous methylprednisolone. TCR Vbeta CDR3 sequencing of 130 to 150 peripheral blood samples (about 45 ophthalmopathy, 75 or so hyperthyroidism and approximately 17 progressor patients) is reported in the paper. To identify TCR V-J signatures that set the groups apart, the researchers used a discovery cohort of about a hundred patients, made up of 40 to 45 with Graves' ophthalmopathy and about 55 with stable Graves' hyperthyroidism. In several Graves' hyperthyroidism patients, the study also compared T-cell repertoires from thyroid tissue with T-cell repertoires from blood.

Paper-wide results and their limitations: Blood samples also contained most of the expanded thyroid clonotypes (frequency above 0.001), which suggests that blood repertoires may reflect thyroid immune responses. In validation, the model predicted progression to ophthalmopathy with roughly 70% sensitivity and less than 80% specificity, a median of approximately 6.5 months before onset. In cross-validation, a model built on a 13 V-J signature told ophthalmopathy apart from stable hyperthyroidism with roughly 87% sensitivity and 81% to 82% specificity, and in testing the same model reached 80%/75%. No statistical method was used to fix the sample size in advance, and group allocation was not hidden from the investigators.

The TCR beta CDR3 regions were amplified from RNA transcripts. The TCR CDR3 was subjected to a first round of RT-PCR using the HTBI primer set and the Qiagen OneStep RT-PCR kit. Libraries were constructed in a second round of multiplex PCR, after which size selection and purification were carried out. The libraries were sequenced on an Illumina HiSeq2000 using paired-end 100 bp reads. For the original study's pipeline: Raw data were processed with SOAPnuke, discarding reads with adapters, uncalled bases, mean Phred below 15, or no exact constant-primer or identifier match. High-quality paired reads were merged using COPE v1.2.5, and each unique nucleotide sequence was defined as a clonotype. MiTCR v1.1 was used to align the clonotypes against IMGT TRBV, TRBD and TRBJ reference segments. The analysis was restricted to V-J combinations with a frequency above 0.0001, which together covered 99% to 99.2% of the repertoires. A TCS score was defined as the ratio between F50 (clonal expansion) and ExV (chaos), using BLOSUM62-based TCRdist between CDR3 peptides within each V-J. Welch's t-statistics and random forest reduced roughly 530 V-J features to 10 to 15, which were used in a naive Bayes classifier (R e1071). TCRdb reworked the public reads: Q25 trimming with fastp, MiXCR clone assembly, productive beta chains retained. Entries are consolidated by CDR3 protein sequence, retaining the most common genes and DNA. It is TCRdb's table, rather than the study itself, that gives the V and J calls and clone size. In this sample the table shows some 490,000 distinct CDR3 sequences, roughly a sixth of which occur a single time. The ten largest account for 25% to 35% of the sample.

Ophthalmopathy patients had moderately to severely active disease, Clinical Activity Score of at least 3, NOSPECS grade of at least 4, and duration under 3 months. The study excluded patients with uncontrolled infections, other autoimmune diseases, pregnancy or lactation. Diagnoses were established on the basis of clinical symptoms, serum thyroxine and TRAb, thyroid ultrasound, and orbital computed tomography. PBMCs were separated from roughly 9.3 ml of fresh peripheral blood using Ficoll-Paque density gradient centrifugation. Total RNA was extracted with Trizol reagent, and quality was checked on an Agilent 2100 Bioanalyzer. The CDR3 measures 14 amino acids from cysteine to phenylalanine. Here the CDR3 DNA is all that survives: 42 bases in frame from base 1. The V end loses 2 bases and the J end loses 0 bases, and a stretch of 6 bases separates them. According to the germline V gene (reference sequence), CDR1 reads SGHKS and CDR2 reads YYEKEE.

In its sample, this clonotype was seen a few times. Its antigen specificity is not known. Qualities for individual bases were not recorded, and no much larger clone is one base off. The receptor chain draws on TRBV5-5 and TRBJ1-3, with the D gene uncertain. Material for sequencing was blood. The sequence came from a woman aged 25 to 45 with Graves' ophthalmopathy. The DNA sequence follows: TGTGCCAGCAGCTTCACAACCTCTGGAAACACCATATATTTT. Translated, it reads CASSFTTSGNTIYF.